The present TCR beta chain was sequenced within a study of tumor-infiltrating lymphocytes in oesophageal squamous cell carcinoma. Germline-derived CDR1 and CDR2 are SGHVS and FNYEAQ. CDR3 size: 12 residues. TCRdb itself ran the PCR reads through MiXCR, one entry per CDR3 protein. The sample carries approximately 9,400 distinct CDR3 sequences, under 75% recorded once. In its sample, this clonotype was seen a few times. What was sequenced was esophageal tumor tissue. The TCR sequence derives from a female donor with esophageal squamous cell carcinoma. The rearrangement links TRBV7-6 to TRBJ2-3; D is uncertain. The closer fit of TRBJ2-1 to the DNA end suggests the J call may be wrong. The CDR3 is CASSLPYNEQFF. For the CDR3, the DNA is TGTGCCAGCAGCTTACCGTACAATGAGCAGTTCTTC.